One sample yielded the 20 T cell receptor beta chains listed below, sequenced in a study of early T cells in non-severe SARS-CoV-2 infection. TCRdb itself ran the 5' RACE reads through MiXCR, one entry per CDR3 protein. The sample lists tens of thousands of distinct CDR3 sequences, more than 9% occurring once. Sequenced input: whole blood. The receptors were gathered from an adult who was a healthcare worker with PCR-confirmed SARS-CoV-2 infection or an uninfected control (not recorded which).

The V and J genes are TRBV7-2 and TRBJ2-7, with D tentatively TRBD2 (5 bases). The V gene's germline CDR1 is SGHTA and CDR2 FQGNSA. The CDR3 has 14 amino acids. V shed 1 base and J shed 0 bases, with 7 bases lying between them. The CDR3 DNA is TGTGCCAGCAGCTTAGGGGGAGACTCCTACGAGCAGTACTTC. Residues: CASSLGGDSYEQYF.

V usage is TRBV7-9 and J usage is TRBJ2-7, with 8 bases identical to TRBD1. The trim removed 5 bases at V and 3 bases at J, leaving 9 bases unmatched. This CDR3 spans 15 amino acids. Per germline, CDR1 SEHNR and CDR2 FQNEAQ (reference sequence). The CDR3 coding sequence is TGTGCCAGCAGCGCTAGACAGGGGATGGTCTACGAGCAGTACTTC. As protein: CASSARQGMVYEQYF.

The sample holds many counts of this clonotype. The chain combines TRBV20-1 with TRBJ1-2; D unclear. With 0 bases removed from V and 4 bases from J, the gap between germline ends came to 18 bases. The V gene's germline CDR1 is DFQATT and CDR2 SNEGSKA (reference sequence). The CDR3 extends over 16 amino acids. CDR3 loop: CSARDLSAGAGYGYTF. The CDR3 coding sequence is TGCAGTGCTAGAGATTTGTCGGCAGGCGCTGGCTATGGCTACACCTTC.

This clonotype was seen ten or more times. The rearrangement links TRBV10-3 to TRBJ2-3; TRBD2 is a possible D gene (6 bases). The CDR3 runs 13 residues. CDR1 is ENHRY, CDR2 SYGVKD, per germline. Trimming left V 11 bases short and J 5 bases short, with 17 bases between. DNA of the CDR3: TGTGCCGGATCGTGGGGACTCAAAGATACGCAGTATTTT. As protein: CAGSWGLKDTQYF.

J is TRBJ2-5 and V is TRBV20-1; 12 bases are shared with TRBD2. The CDR3 runs to 15 residues. Unmatched junction bases numbered 9, after V lost 6 bases and J lost 4 bases. Germline CDR1 reads DFQATT; CDR2 reads SNEGSKA (reference sequence). CDR3: CSAPPSGRAGETQYF. DNA of the CDR3: TGCAGTGCCCCCCCTAGCGGGAGGGCCGGAGAGACCCAGTACTTC.

This clonotype was detected ten times or more. The chain employs TRBV12-2 and TRBJ2-7; the DNA was not used to check the table's D call, TRBD1. TRBV12-2 is given as a pseudogene. The CDR3 extends over 16 amino acids. DNA for the CDR3: TGTGCAAGTCGCTGGGGACCTCGAGTGTTCTCCTACGAGCAGTACTTC. Translating it yields CASRWGPRVFSYEQYF.

Notes on this clonotype: A read error may produce the germline difference seen at one junction end. V usage is TRBV11-1 and J usage is TRBJ2-1; 10 bases align to TRBD2. Germline assignment: CDR1 SGHAT and CDR2 FQDESV (reference sequence). This CDR3 contains 17 residues. CDR3: CTSSLSGRAHSYNEQFF. The CDR3 DNA is TGTACCAGCAGCTTAAGCGGGAGGGCCCACTCCTACAATGAGCAGTTCTTC. Complete variable domain (other parts from reference TRBV11-1 and TRBJ2-1): EAEVAQSPRYKITEKSQAVAFWCDPISGHATLYWYRQILGQGPELLVQFQDESVVDDSQLPKDRFSAERLKGVDSTLKIQPAELGDSAMYLCTSSLSGRAHSYNEQFFGPGTRLTVL.

V and J are TRBV7-2 and TRBJ2-1, with 8 bases lining up with TRBD2. Looked up from germline, CDR1 is SGHTA and CDR2 is FQGNSA. Trimming took 5 bases from V and 8 from J; bases not matched to a gene: 11. This CDR3 has 15 residues. Here the CDR3 reads CASSLVSGSSDEQFF. CDR3 DNA sequence: TGTGCCAGCAGCCTAGTCAGCGGGAGCTCGGATGAGCAGTTCTTC.

The V call is TRBV24-1, the J call TRBJ1-1, with D tentatively TRBD1 (6 bases). Trimming shortened V by 8 bases and J by 0 bases, and 12 bases separated the two germline ends. The CDR3 contains 14 residues. CDR1 and CDR2 (germline): KGHDR, SFDVKD. CDR3 sequence: CATKRTAMNTEAFF. CDR3 coding DNA: TGTGCCACCAAGAGGACAGCGATGAACACTGAAGCTTTCTTT.

This sequence joins TRBV5-4 and TRBJ1-4, with 9 bases lining up with TRBD1. V lost 3 bases to trimming and J lost 8 bases; unmatched junction nucleotides: 8. Germline CDR1 and CDR2: SGHNT and YYREEE (reference sequence). The CDR3 covers 15 residues. The CDR3 is CASSSNRDRDEKLFF. The CDR3 bases are TGTGCCAGCAGCTCAAACCGGGACAGGGACGAAAAACTGTTTTTT.

This clonotype was seen only a few times. The chain carries TRBV6-6 and TRBJ1-5; TRBD1 might be the D (5 bases). Germline V gene data show CDR1 as MNHNY and CDR2 as SVGAGI (reference sequence). CDR3 length: 14 residues. Trimming took off 4 bases at V and 4 bases at J, with 11 bases between the two ends. CDR3 DNA: TGTGCCAGCAGTTCAGGTGGGGGAAATCAGCCCCAGCATTTT. This codes for CASSSGGGNQPQHF.

This rearrangement joins TRBV6-1 to TRBJ2-6; no clear D. This CDR3 has 18 amino acids. Germline values: CDR1 MNHNS, CDR2 SASEGT. V lost 0 bases and J 0 bases, leaving 12 bases between the germline ends. The DNA of the CDR3 is TGTGCCAGCAGTGAAGCAATGGCCAGTTACTCTGGGGCCAACGTCCTGACTTTC. This translates into CASSEAMASYSGANVLTF.

CDR3 region: CSVGGGPSETQYF. The CDR3 bases are TGCAGCGTTGGGGGAGGGCCCTCTGAGACCCAGTACTTC. V and J are TRBV29-1 and TRBJ2-5; 7 bases are a match to TRBD2. Looked up from germline, CDR1 is SQVTM and CDR2 is ANQGSEA. The CDR3 covers 13 residues. J gave up 5 bases and V 4 bases, and 7 bases lay outside the gene matches.

The V and J genes are TRBV29-1 and TRBJ2-2; 12 bases are a match to TRBD2. The CDR3 consists of 16 residues. Germline loops: CDR1 SQVTM, CDR2 ANQGSEA. J was trimmed by 2 bases and V by 6 bases; bases with no gene match: 7. CDR3 DNA: TGCAGCGTAGCTACAGGACTAGCGGGAAACACCGGGGAGCTGTTTTTT. Residues: CSVATGLAGNTGELFF.

This clonotype was seen a few times. The chain has TRBV6-1 and TRBJ1-3; D unclear. This CDR3 is 11 amino acids long. CDR1 MNHNS and CDR2 SASEGT come from the germline V gene. Between the trimmed V and J ends, which lost 7 bases and 3 bases, there was a span of 4 bases. The CDR3 loop is CASNHGNTIYF. CDR3 DNA: TGTGCCAGCAATCATGGAAACACCATATATTTT.

At least ten counts were recorded for this clonotype. The chain links TRBV4-1 to TRBJ2-2; D remains ambiguous. V was shortened by 0 bases and J by 2 bases, with 13 bases between the two germline ends. Germline CDR1 and CDR2: MGHRA and YSYEKL. The CDR3 length is 17 residues. CDR3 amino acids: CASSQEGRIGNTGELFF. In DNA form, the CDR3 reads TGCGCCAGCAGCCAAGAGGGTCGAATCGGAAACACCGGGGAGCTGTTTTTT.

This clonotype was counted only a few times. V gene TRBV6-5 combines with J gene TRBJ2-7; 7 bases are a match to TRBD2. From germline, CDR1 is MNHEY and CDR2 SVGAGI. The V segment lost 8 bases and the J segment 3 bases; nucleotides outside the gene matches: 7. The CDR3 covers 13 residues. The CDR3 protein is CASRGGSIYEQYF. DNA of the CDR3: TGTGCCAGCCGAGGCGGGAGCATCTACGAGCAGTACTTC.

A few counts support this clonotype. The chain employs TRBV30 and TRBJ2-7, with 14 nucleotides matching TRBD2. The V segment lost 3 bases and the J segment 3 bases; nucleotides outside the gene matches: 4. The germline gives CDR1 GTSNPN, CDR2 SVGIG (reference sequence). The length of the CDR3 is 15 residues. The CDR3 region is CAWRLGLAGGYEQYF. The CDR3 DNA reads as TGTGCCTGGAGGTTAGGACTAGCGGGAGGCTACGAGCAGTACTTC.

This clonotype was picked up a small number of times. The chain is built from TRBV19 and TRBJ2-7; D uncertain. Per the germline V gene, CDR1 is LNHDA and CDR2 is SQIVND (reference sequence). This CDR3 comprises 15 residues. Trimming removed 1 base from V and 1 base from J, with 11 bases in between. CDR3 in amino acids: CASSIGAASSYEQYF. The DNA of the CDR3 is TGTGCCAGTAGTATAGGGGCAGCTTCTTCCTACGAGCAGTACTTC.

The CDR3 region is CASSPKTGEDTEAFF. CDR3 coding DNA: TGTGCCAGCAGCCCTAAAACAGGGGAGGACACTGAAGCTTTCTTT. The gene calls are TRBV6-5 and TRBJ1-1; TRBD1 matches 7 bases. The germline CDR1 and CDR2 sequences are MNHEY and SVGAGI. V dropped 6 bases and J dropped 3; count of bases not matched to a gene: 10. The CDR3 covers 15 residues.